This T cell receptor (beta chain) was captured by sequencing in a study of T cells in narcolepsy. For the study at large: Enrolled donors included narcolepsy type 1 or type 2 patients and healthy controls.

This clone was observed once. What it binds is unknown. Libraries were prepared by immunoSEQ multiplex PCR; TCRdb keeps only in-frame clonotypes and omits some of them. The sample carries tens of thousands of clones, around 87% recorded once. Study-level results: Some memory CD4+ repertoires had no autoreactive clone sequences. Same-patient CSF and blood CD4+ T cell clonotypes included HCRT-specific and TRIB2-specific autoreactive ones.

From germline, CDR1 is SGHVS and CDR2 FQNEAQ. Deletions cut 8 bases from V and 4 bases from J, with 19 bases between. CDR3 length equals 15 residues. The chain links TRBV7-8 to TRBJ2-3, with D perhaps given as TRBD1 or TRBD2 (6 bases each). Sequencing was carried out using CD45RA- memory CD4+ T cells from PBMCs. The clonotype comes from a human donor with narcolepsy. In DNA form, the CDR3 reads TGTGCCAGCCGAAACTGGGGGGCTATGGCAGATACGCAGTATTTT. Amino acids: CASRNWGAMADTQYF.